Below are 28 T cell receptor beta chains sequenced from a single sample in a study of naive CD8 T cells in extremely preterm neonates. Samples were taken at extremely preterm deliveries at roughly 22-28 weeks of gestation. Antigens of these TCRs are unknown. Repertoires were generated with immunoSEQ multiplex PCR, while TCRdb's copy carries only in-frame clones and drops some. The sample shows more than 20,000 clones, 88% of them seen only once. Study-level findings and limits: Preterm infants showed shorter CDR3s, fewer N additions and less trimming than older groups.

Sequenced input: naive CD8+ T cells from cord blood. These receptor sequences come from a boy who was born preterm.

The sample holds one count of this clone. The chain uses TRBV19 and TRBJ2-2; 8 bases align to TRBD2. There are 15 residues in the CDR3. Germline V CDR1 and CDR2: LNHDA, SQIVND (reference sequence). The V gene end was trimmed by 3 bases and the J gene end by 4 bases; junction bases not matched to a gene: 4. CDR3 protein: CASSIAGGGTGELFF. DNA of the CDR3: TGTGCCAGTAGTATCGCGGGGGGCGGCACCGGGGAGCTGTTTTTT.

To note about this clone: The sample holds other DNA sequences that translate to the same CDR3. The CDR3 nucleotides read TGTGCCAGCAGCTTGACTAGCGGGGGGGCAGATACGCAGTATTTT. Amino acids: CASSLTSGGADTQYF. This chain links TRBV7-9 with TRBJ2-3; TRBD2 agrees at 14 bases. Germline V gene lookup returns CDR1 SEHNR and CDR2 FQNEAQ (reference sequence). This CDR3 spans 15 amino acids. With 3 bases clipped from V and 4 bases from J, the junction kept 0 bases outside the gene matches.

This chain connects TRBV19 to TRBJ1-2; TRBD1 might be the D (6 bases). The V and J ends lost 1 base and 4 bases respectively, with 7 bases between them. The CDR3 is made up of 13 amino acids. In germline, CDR1 is LNHDA, CDR2 SQIVND (reference sequence). The CDR3 DNA reads as TGTGCCAGTAGTATAGGACAGGTCTATGGCTACACCTTC. It specifies CASSIGQVYGYTF.

The chain joins TRBV2 to TRBJ1-5, with a tentative D call TRBD1 (5 bases). The germline CDR1 and CDR2 sequences are SNHLY and FYNNEI. CDR3 length equals 14 residues. Trimming took off 6 bases at V and 2 bases at J, with 11 bases between the two ends. The CDR3 reads CASSLVRGNQPQHF. The CDR3 DNA reads TGTGCCAGCAGCCTGGTCAGGGGCAATCAGCCCCAGCATTTT.

The rearrangement uses TRBV29-1 and TRBJ2-2; TRBD1 is a possible D gene (6 bases). The length of the CDR3 is 12 residues. Trimming cost V 6 bases and J 5 bases, with 10 bases left between them. Germline CDR1 SQVTM, CDR2 ANQGSEA. CDR3 region: CSVVQGTGELFF. DNA of the CDR3: TGCAGCGTAGTACAGGGTACCGGGGAGCTGTTTTTT.

For the CDR3, the DNA is TGCGCCAGCAGCCAACGCACGACAGGGTATTCTGGAAACACCATATATTTT. Translation: CASSQRTTGYSGNTIYF. V usage is TRBV4-3 and J usage is TRBJ1-3; 7 nucleotides align to TRBD1. The CDR3 covers 17 residues. V was clipped by 2 bases and J by 1 base; unmatched bases: 8. Germline V gene lookup returns CDR1 LGHNA and CDR2 YSLEER.

The rearrangement uses TRBV5-1 and TRBJ2-7, with TRBD1 identical over 8 bases. Per the germline V gene, CDR1 is SGHRS and CDR2 is YFSETQ. J was trimmed by 2 bases and V by 4 bases; bases with no gene match: 5. The CDR3 totals 14 residues. The CDR3: CASSPRGPPYEQYF. In DNA form, the CDR3 reads TGCGCCAGCAGCCCCAGGGGGCCCCCCTACGAGCAGTACTTC.

In DNA, the CDR3 is TGTGCCAGCAGTTGGACAGGGGGCAATGAGCAGTTCTTC. This translates into CASSWTGGNEQFF. J is TRBJ2-1 and V is TRBV27, with 10 bases lining up with TRBD1. Germline V lookup: CDR1 MNHEY, CDR2 SMNVEV (reference sequence). With 4 bases clipped from V and 6 bases from J, the junction kept 0 bases outside the gene matches. The CDR3 extends over 13 amino acids.

This chain connects TRBV29-1 to TRBJ1-2; D remains ambiguous. The CDR3 sequence is 10 residues long. The V and J ends lost 0 bases and 4 bases respectively, with 0 bases between them. Germline CDR1 SQVTM, CDR2 ANQGSEA. In DNA, the CDR3 is TGCAGCGTTGAAGACTATGGCTACACCTTC. Amino acids: CSVEDYGYTF.

J is TRBJ1-2 and V is TRBV20-1; D perhaps matches TRBD1 (6 bases). Germline CDR1 reads DFQATT; CDR2 reads SNEGSKA (reference sequence). The CDR3 consists of 11 residues. V gave up 5 bases and J gave up 5 bases, with 9 bases separating them. The CDR3 bases are TGCAGTGCTCCCGGGACATATGGCTACACCTTC. Its protein is CSAPGTYGYTF.

To note about this clone: This sample also contains other DNA sequences that code for the same CDR3. This chain joins TRBV9 and TRBJ2-5; TRBD2 matches 8 bases. Unmatched junction bases numbered 2, after V lost 0 bases and J lost 4 bases. CDR1 and CDR2 (germline): SGDLS, YYNGEE. The CDR3 sequence is 14 residues long. The chain's CDR3 is CASSVAGGPETQYF. In DNA, the CDR3 is TGTGCCAGCAGCGTAGCGGGGGGGCCAGAGACCCAGTACTTC.

V and J are TRBV4-3 and TRBJ1-5; D is unclear. Trimming removed 0 bases from V and 2 bases from J, with 8 bases in between. The CDR3 is made up of 15 amino acids. The V gene's germline CDR1 is LGHNA and CDR2 YSLEER. CDR3 protein: CASSQDIWGNQPQHF. As DNA, the CDR3 is TGCGCCAGCAGCCAAGATATCTGGGGCAATCAGCCCCAGCATTTT.

The V and J genes are TRBV19 and TRBJ2-1; 7 nucleotides match TRBD2. Germline V gives CDR1 LNHDA, CDR2 SQIVND (reference sequence). This CDR3 comprises 13 residues. Trimming at V came to 3 bases and at J to 6 bases, leaving 2 bases not matched to a gene. The CDR3 DNA reads TGTGCCAGTAGTATTGGCGGGGGCAATGAGCAGTTCTTC. This codes for CASSIGGGNEQFF.

This chain links TRBV12-2 with TRBJ2-7; the table's TRBD1 call for D was not verified on the DNA. TRBV12-2 is deemed a pseudogene. The CDR3 loop spans 13 amino acids. Here the CDR3 DNA reads TGTGCAAGTCGCTTAGGGACAGGGGGCGAGCAGTACTTC. This translates into CASRLGTGGEQYF.

The rearrangement joins TRBV9 to TRBJ2-7; 9 positions match TRBD1. The CDR3 extends over 14 amino acids. V lost 1 base, J lost 7 bases, and 6 bases stayed unmatched. CDR1 is SGDLS and CDR2 is YYNGEE in the germline V gene. DNA of the CDR3: TGTGCCAGCAGCGTATCGGGACAGGGTGGAGAGCAGTACTTC. The encoded protein is CASSVSGQGGEQYF.

This chain uses TRBV9 with TRBJ1-5, with D possibly TRBD1 on 6 matching bases. The germline V gene encodes CDR1 SGDLS and CDR2 YYNGEE. V shed 0 bases and J shed 2 bases, with 9 bases lying between them. CDR3 length: 15 residues. The CDR3 DNA follows: TGTGCCAGCAGCGTAGGGGGGGCGCGCAATCAGCCCCAGCATTTT. It encodes CASSVGGARNQPQHF. The whole variable domain, filled in from reference TRBV9 and TRBJ1-5, reads DSGVTQTPKHLITATGQRVTLRCSPRSGDLSVYWYQQSLDQGLQFLIQYYNGEERAKGNILERFSAQQFPDLHSELNLSSLELGDSALYFCASSVGGARNQPQHFGDGTRLSIL.

The chain carries TRBV19 and TRBJ1-5, with no clear D. V lost 3 bases to trimming and J lost 0 bases, with 9 bases between them. From germline, CDR1 is LNHDA and CDR2 SQIVND (reference sequence). The CDR3 is made up of 15 amino acids. The CDR3 spells CASSIYGYSNQPQHF. DNA of the CDR3: TGTGCCAGTAGTATCTACGGGTATAGCAATCAGCCCCAGCATTTT.

This chain joins TRBV18 and TRBJ1-4; D remains unclear. CDR1 and CDR2 from the germline V gene are KGHSH and LQKENI. The CDR3 is made up of 14 amino acids. V gave up 3 bases and J gave up 4 bases, with 9 bases separating them. The CDR3 DNA reads TGTGCCAGCTCACCTTGGATGGATAATGAAAAACTGTTTTTT. Encoded protein: CASSPWMDNEKLFF.

Notes on this clone: A much more abundant neighbour one base away suggests this may be a read error. The same CDR3 can be traced to other DNA sequences in this sample. V and J are TRBV5-1 and TRBJ2-7; 11 positions match TRBD1. V lost 2 bases to trimming and J lost 3 bases; unmatched junction nucleotides: 1. Germline V gene data show CDR1 as SGHRS and CDR2 as YFSETQ. This CDR3 region has 14 residues. The CDR3 protein is CASSLGTGGYEQYF. The DNA for the CDR3 is TGCGCCAGCAGCTTAGGGACAGGGGGCTACGAGCAGTACTTC. Together with reference TRBV5-1 and TRBJ2-7, the CDR3 gives the full variable domain: KAGVTQTPRYLIKTRGQQVTLSCSPISGHRSVSWYQQTPGQGLQFLFEYFSETQRNKGNFPGRFSGRQFSNSRSEMNVSTLELGDSALYLCASSLGTGGYEQYFGPGTRLTVT.

The V and J genes are TRBV28 and TRBJ1-3; 8 bases map to TRBD1. CDR1 MDHEN and CDR2 SYDVKM come from the germline V gene. The CDR3 has 14 amino acids. The V segment lost 7 bases and the J segment 4 bases; nucleotides outside the gene matches: 6. CDR3 region: CASTLTGAGNTIYF. The DNA of the CDR3 is TGTGCCAGCACCCTGACAGGGGCAGGAAACACCATATATTTT.

The chain links TRBV7-6 to TRBJ2-3; D remains unclear. CDR1 is SGHVS and CDR2 is FNYEAQ in the germline V gene. The ends were cut back, 5 bases at V and 1 base at J, with 13 bases in the middle. The length of the CDR3 is 15 residues. The CDR3 is CASSPFPAGTDTQYF. The CDR3 DNA follows: TGTGCCAGCAGCCCCTTCCCGGCCGGCACAGATACGCAGTATTTT.

CDR3 bases: TGTGCCAGCAGCGTGACTAGCGGGGGGGCAGAGACCCAGTACTTC. Amino acid sequence: CASSVTSGGAETQYF. V and J are TRBV9 and TRBJ2-5; 14 bases are a match to TRBD2. J was trimmed by 4 bases and V by 2 bases; bases with no gene match: 1. The germline V gene encodes CDR1 SGDLS and CDR2 YYNGEE. There are 15 residues in the CDR3.

The gene calls are TRBV6-4 and TRBJ2-7; no definite D call. Germline V lookup: CDR1 MRHNA, CDR2 SNTAGT. The CDR3 is 10 residues long. Trimming took off 2 bases at V and 6 bases at J, with 2 bases between the two ends. The CDR3 region has the DNA TGTGCCAGCAGTGACAGCGAGCAGTACTTC. As protein: CASSDSEQYF.

CDR3 region: CASSLAGGPHEQYF. DNA for the CDR3: TGTGCCAGCAGCTTAGCGGGGGGGCCCCACGAGCAGTACTTC. The chain is built from TRBV7-6 and TRBJ2-7, with D tentatively TRBD2 (7 bases). Germline lookup yields CDR1 SGHVS and CDR2 FNYEAQ. Trimming shortened V by 0 bases and J by 5 bases, and 11 bases separated the two germline ends. The CDR3 is 14 amino acids.

The chain couples TRBV25-1 to TRBJ1-6; 7 positions match TRBD1. This CDR3 region has 16 residues. Unmatched junction bases numbered 0, after V lost 1 base and J lost 0 bases. Per germline, CDR1 MGHDK and CDR2 SYGVNS. This CDR3 is CASSESGGSYNSPLHF. CDR3 nucleotide sequence: TGTGCCAGCAGTGAATCAGGGGGCTCCTATAATTCACCCCTCCACTTT. The full variable domain, its missing parts supplied by reference TRBV25-1 and TRBJ1-6, is EADIYQTPRYLVIGTGKKITLECSQTMGHDKMYWYQQDPGMELHLIHYSYGVNSTEKGDLSSESTVSRIRTEHFPLTLESARPSHTSQYLCASSESGGSYNSPLHFGNGTRLTVT.

The chain links TRBV5-4 to TRBJ2-7; 7 nucleotides line up with TRBD2. Per germline, CDR1 SGHNT and CDR2 YYREEE (reference sequence). The length of the CDR3 is 15 residues. V shed 0 bases, J shed 0 bases, and the junction held 3 bases outside the gene matches. The CDR3 bases are TGTGCCAGCAGCTTGGACGGGGGGTTCTCCTACGAGCAGTACTTC. Its translation: CASSLDGGFSYEQYF.

The chain combines TRBV27 with TRBJ1-6; possibly TRBD1 for D (5 bases). Trimming took 2 bases from V and 6 from J, leaving 11 bases between them. CDR3 length equals 15 residues. Germline V gene sequence: CDR1 MNHEY, CDR2 SMNVEV (reference sequence). The CDR3 spells CASSLGAGFNSPLHF. As DNA, the CDR3 is TGTGCCAGCAGTTTAGGGGCAGGCTTTAATTCACCCCTCCACTTT.

This sequence joins TRBV10-3 and TRBJ2-7, with D perhaps TRBD2 (6 bases). Germline CDR1 ENHRY, CDR2 SYGVKD. The V and J ends lost 8 bases and 0 bases respectively, with 8 bases between them. This CDR3 has 12 residues. CDR3 residues: CAIAGRSYEQYF. In nucleotides, the CDR3 is TGTGCCATCGCGGGGCGCTCCTACGAGCAGTACTTC.